These 30 T cell receptor beta chains share one sample of origin, sequenced in a study of CD8+CD57+ T cells in acquired aplastic anemia. Genomic DNA provided the template from which TCR beta VDJ and CDR3 profiles were obtained. Each CDR3 protein is one row after TCRdb ran MiXCR on the reads. The sample carries 180,000 or so distinct CDR3 sequences, 63% recorded once. All patients picked for sequencing had shown, by flow cytometry, an expansion of CD8+CD57+ cells. Sequenced: sorted CD4+, CD8+, or CD8+CD57+ T cells (not recorded which) from PBMCs. Every receptor here comes from a human donor with aplastic anemia.

This clonotype was seen at least ten times. The chain is built from TRBV7-2 and TRBJ1-3, with D possibly matching TRBD1 (6 bases). This CDR3 comprises 16 residues. Germline-derived CDR1 and CDR2 are SGHTA and FQGNSA. Trimming stripped 5 bases from V and 0 bases from J, with 14 bases between. For the CDR3, the DNA is TGTGCCAGCAGCCCCCGGACAGAAAGCTCTGGAAACACCATATATTTT. Encoded protein: CASSPRTESSGNTIYF.

This clonotype has a count of ten or more. This sequence joins TRBV7-9 and TRBJ2-7; tentatively, D is TRBD2 (5 bases). Germline CDR1 reads SEHNR; CDR2 reads FQNEAQ (reference sequence). The CDR3 length is 12 residues. V was cut by 5 bases and J by 4 bases, with 9 bases left in between. CDR3 nucleotide sequence: TGTGCCAGCAGCAGGACTGCATACGAGCAGTACTTC. It encodes CASSRTAYEQYF.

This clonotype was seen many times. V and J are TRBV20-1 and TRBJ1-2; D gene uncertain. The V end lost 5 bases, the J end lost 5 bases, and 18 bases lay between the germline ends. The CDR3 extends over 14 amino acids. The germline gives CDR1 DFQATT, CDR2 SNEGSKA (reference sequence). CDR3 nucleotide sequence: TGCAGTGCTGTACGGAGACTGCCCCTGTATGGCTACACCTTC. It translates to CSAVRRLPLYGYTF.

This chain connects TRBV4-1 to TRBJ1-2; a weak D match, TRBD1 (5 bases). The CDR3 runs to 15 residues. CDR1 is MGHRA, CDR2 YSYEKL, per germline. Trimming cost V 1 base and J 1 base, with 10 bases left between them. CDR3 nucleotide sequence: TGCGCCAGCAGCCAAGGACCGGGGCTTAACTATGGCTACACCTTC. Encoded protein: CASSQGPGLNYGYTF.

The rearrangement links TRBV24-1 to TRBJ2-1; 12 bases fit TRBD2. The CDR3 has 17 amino acids. V shed 4 bases, J shed 8 bases, and the junction held 11 bases outside the gene matches. Germline V gene lookup returns CDR1 KGHDR and CDR2 SFDVKD. CDR3 sequence (DNA): TGTGCCACCAGTGACTCCAGACTAGCGGGGGTAAAGGATGAGCAGTTCTTC. This gives the protein CATSDSRLAGVKDEQFF.

The V and J genes are TRBV6-1 and TRBJ1-1; TRBD1 might be the D (6 bases). CDR1 MNHNS and CDR2 SASEGT come from the germline V gene. This CDR3 spans 13 amino acids. Trimming left V 6 bases short and J 6 bases short, with 14 bases between. The DNA for the CDR3 is TGTGCCAGCAGGCTAACAGGGCATCCTGAAGCTTTCTTT. This sequence encodes CASRLTGHPEAFF.

The V call is TRBV24-1, the J call TRBJ2-2; a weak D match, TRBD1 (6 bases). The ends were cut back, 3 bases at V and 1 base at J, with 14 bases in the middle. CDR3 size: 17 residues. CDR1 and CDR2 (germline): KGHDR, SFDVKD. The chain's CDR3 is CATSDPLQTGNTGELFF. CDR3 bases: TGTGCCACCAGTGATCCCCTCCAGACAGGGAACACCGGGGAGCTGTTTTTT.

The chain couples TRBV7-2 to TRBJ2-5; D is tentatively TRBD1 or TRBD2 (5 bases each). This CDR3 is built from 13 residues. V was pared by 3 bases and J by 5 bases, with 10 bases between. Germline loops: CDR1 SGHTA, CDR2 FQGNSA. CDR3 amino acids: CASSLDKRETQYF. CDR3 nucleotide sequence: TGTGCCAGCAGCTTGGACAAGCGGGAGACCCAGTACTTC.

The chain combines TRBV19 with TRBJ2-7; no clear D gene. Germline V gives CDR1 LNHDA, CDR2 SQIVND (reference sequence). This CDR3 is 15 amino acids long. The germline V and J ends were trimmed by 3 bases and 2 bases, with 14 bases remaining between them. The CDR3 DNA reads as TGTGCCAGTAGTATGGAAACGGGCCTCGCCTACGAGCAGTACTTC. The encoded protein is CASSMETGLAYEQYF. Filled out from reference TRBV19 and TRBJ2-7, the complete variable domain reads DGGITQSPKYLFRKEGQNVTLSCEQNLNHDAMYWYRQDPGQGLRLIYYSQIVNDFQKGDIAEGYSVSREKKESFPLTVTSAQKNPTAFYLCASSMETGLAYEQYFGPGTRLTVT.

This clonotype was observed many times. This chain links TRBV9 with TRBJ2-1, with 7 bases lining up with TRBD1. Germline CDR1 is SGDLS and CDR2 is YYNGEE. The CDR3 runs 16 residues. Germline trimming cut 0 bases from V and 11 bases from J; bases unmatched to any gene: 14. In nucleotides, the CDR3 is TGTGCCAGCAGCGTAGACAGGGGAGAGCCCGGTAATCAGCAGTTCTTC. Amino acids: CASSVDRGEPGNQQFF.

This chain links TRBV20-1 with TRBJ2-5; D is perhaps TRBD1 or TRBD2 (5 bases each). The CDR3 is made up of 13 amino acids. V lost 6 bases to trimming and J lost 3 bases, with 14 bases between them. The germline CDR1 and CDR2 sequences are DFQATT and SNEGSKA (reference sequence). This CDR3 reads CSAQSGTEETQYF. The CDR3 DNA follows: TGCAGTGCACAATCCGGGACCGAAGAGACCCAGTACTTC.

The chain couples TRBV19 to TRBJ1-5; tentatively, D is TRBD1 (5 bases). Germline lookup yields CDR1 LNHDA and CDR2 SQIVND (reference sequence). The CDR3 consists of 14 residues. With 1 base removed from V and 7 bases from J, the gap between germline ends came to 11 bases. The CDR3 DNA sequence: TGTGCCAGTAGTATAGGCGGGGGAGGACAGCCCCAGCATTTT. This gives the protein CASSIGGGGQPQHF. Full variable domain (outside the CDR3, taken from reference TRBV19 and TRBJ1-5): DGGITQSPKYLFRKEGQNVTLSCEQNLNHDAMYWYRQDPGQGLRLIYYSQIVNDFQKGDIAEGYSVSREKKESFPLTVTSAQKNPTAFYLCASSIGGGGQPQHFGDGTRLSIL.

V gene TRBV19 combines with J gene TRBJ2-2; no reliable D call. V lost 3 bases and J lost 6, with 11 bases in between. The V gene's germline CDR1 is LNHDA and CDR2 SQIVND (reference sequence). The CDR3 runs to 14 residues. Here the CDR3 DNA reads TGTGCCAGTAGTATTGGTGAGGTGGCCGGGGAGCTGTTTTTT. This encodes CASSIGEVAGELFF.

Concerning this clonotype: Given the absence of the conserved phenylalanine or tryptophan at the CDR3 end, a read error is likely. No DNA is shown, since the ends of the CDR3 on it are uncertain; the CDR3 is the one TCRdb lists. The chain has TRBV7-9 and TRBJ2-7; TRBD1 is taken as the D call from the table, unchecked against the DNA. The CDR3 contains 15 residues when both ends are counted. Germline V gives CDR1 SEHNR, CDR2 FQNEAQ (reference sequence). CDR3 residues: CASSSQGPPGSEQHL.

This clonotype was observed at least ten times. The chain couples TRBV25-1 to TRBJ2-3; D is possibly TRBD1 (5 bases). Trimming took 8 bases from V and 1 from J, leaving 10 bases between them. The CDR3 spans 13 residues. Germline CDR1 is MGHDK and CDR2 is SYGVNS. The CDR3, as DNA: TGTGCCAGCTGGGGCGTCGGCACAGATACGCAGTATTTT. It codes for CASWGVGTDTQYF. The whole variable domain, filled in from reference TRBV25-1 and TRBJ2-3, reads EADIYQTPRYLVIGTGKKITLECSQTMGHDKMYWYQQDPGMELHLIHYSYGVNSTEKGDLSSESTVSRIRTEHFPLTLESARPSHTSQYLCASWGVGTDTQYFGPGTRLTVL.

The V call is TRBV5-1, the J call TRBJ2-2; D possibly matches TRBD1 or TRBD2 (5 bases each). Trimming pared 1 base from V and 7 bases from J, leaving 14 bases between. From germline, CDR1 is SGHRS and CDR2 YFSETQ. The CDR3 totals 15 residues. The CDR3 DNA sequence: TGCGCCAGCAGCTTGTTCGAACTTGGGGGCGGGGAGCTGTTTTTT. Protein: CASSLFELGGGELFF.

The gene calls are TRBV9 and TRBJ2-3; TRBD1 matches at 8 bases. V was clipped by 3 bases and J by 5 bases; unmatched bases: 8. Germline V CDR1 and CDR2: SGDLS, YYNGEE. CDR3 length: 15 residues. CDR3 bases: TGTGCCAGCAGCGCCCTACAGGGGGTGGGAGATACGCAGTATTTT. This gives the protein CASSALQGVGDTQYF.

This chain links TRBV15 with TRBJ1-3; TRBD1 is a possible D gene (6 bases). Trimming cost V 8 bases and J 0 bases, with 11 bases left between them. The CDR3 extends over 14 amino acids. Per germline, CDR1 LNHNV and CDR2 YYDKDF (reference sequence). The CDR3 protein is CATQDSTSGNTIYF. CDR3 nucleotides: TGTGCCACCCAGGACAGTACCTCTGGAAACACCATATATTTT. Based on the CDR3 plus reference TRBV15 and TRBJ1-3, the full variable domain is DAMVIQNPRYQVTQFGKPVTLSCSQTLNHNVMYWYQQKSSQAPKLLFHYYDKDFNNEADTPDNFQSRRPNTSFCFLDIRSPGLGDTAMYLCATQDSTSGNTIYFGEGSWLTVV.

This sequence joins TRBV10-3 and TRBJ2-3, with D unresolved. CDR1 and CDR2 (germline): ENHRY, SYGVKD. The CDR3 totals 13 residues. Trimming stripped 2 bases from V and 1 base from J, with 4 bases between. This chain's CDR3 is CAISEQGTDTQYF. The DNA for the CDR3 is TGTGCCATCAGTGAGCAGGGCACAGATACGCAGTATTTT.

This clonotype was picked up many times. The J gene is TRBJ2-7, the V gene TRBV2, with TRBD2 as a possible D gene (5 bases). Germline V gene lookup returns CDR1 SNHLY and CDR2 FYNNEI. The CDR3 is 15 amino acids. V gave up 5 bases and J gave up 0 bases, with 14 bases separating them. The CDR3 reads CASSYPADDSYEQYF. The CDR3 DNA reads as TGTGCCAGCAGTTACCCAGCGGATGACTCCTACGAGCAGTACTTC.

The V call is TRBV7-8, the J call TRBJ2-7; 11 nucleotides line up with TRBD2. CDR3 size: 16 residues. Germline V gene lookup returns CDR1 SGHVS and CDR2 FQNEAQ. After removal of 1 base from V and 3 bases from J, the junction contained 5 bases not matched to a gene. CDR3 in amino acids: CASSLGPSGGFYEQYF. The CDR3 region has the DNA TGTGCCAGCAGCTTAGGACCTAGCGGGGGGTTCTACGAGCAGTACTTC.

This clonotype was observed many times. The rearrangement uses TRBV19 and TRBJ2-7; no clear D gene. V gave up 0 bases and J gave up 2 bases, with 5 bases separating them. The CDR3 covers 13 residues. The germline CDR1 and CDR2 sequences are LNHDA and SQIVND (reference sequence). The CDR3 region has the DNA TGTGCCAGTAGTATAGACTCAACCTACGAGCAGTACTTC. Its translation is CASSIDSTYEQYF.

The chain employs TRBV2 and TRBJ2-1, with 7 positions matching TRBD1. The CDR3 contains 13 residues. V lost 8 bases, J lost 5 bases, and 6 bases stayed unmatched. The V gene's germline CDR1 is SNHLY and CDR2 FYNNEI. The CDR3 spells CASGWDSNNEQFF. Written as DNA, the CDR3 is TGTGCCAGCGGCTGGGACAGCAACAATGAGCAGTTCTTC.

This clonotype was picked up many times. The chain recombines TRBV19 with TRBJ1-5; D call uncertain. Germline loops: CDR1 LNHDA, CDR2 SQIVND (reference sequence). The CDR3 loop spans 17 amino acids. With 6 bases removed from V and 0 bases from J, the gap between germline ends came to 18 bases. This chain's CDR3 is CASRIQQIHNSNQPQHF. CDR3 DNA: TGTGCCAGTAGGATCCAACAGATACATAATAGCAATCAGCCCCAGCATTTT.

The chain carries TRBV6-5 and TRBJ2-5; weak D call: TRBD1 (6 bases). The V gene lost 5 bases and the J gene lost 5 bases, with 6 bases spanning the gap. This CDR3 comprises 11 residues. Germline values: CDR1 MNHEY, CDR2 SVGAGI. CDR3 DNA: TGTGCCAGCAGTACAGGGGAGACCCAGTACTTC. Translating gives CASSTGETQYF.

The J gene is TRBJ1-1, the V gene TRBV19, with a weak D call TRBD1 (5 bases). CDR1 and CDR2 from the germline V gene are LNHDA and SQIVND (reference sequence). The CDR3 is made up of 13 amino acids. Trimming removed 0 bases from V and 10 bases from J, with 12 bases in between. The CDR3 region is CASSIEGQGTAFF. In nucleotides, the CDR3 is TGTGCCAGTAGTATAGAGGGCCAGGGTACAGCTTTCTTT.

The genes are TRBV7-2 and TRBJ1-2; possible D gene TRBD1, 6 bases. This CDR3 is built from 14 residues. V was pared by 1 base and J by 4 bases, with 10 bases between. The germline CDR1 and CDR2 sequences are SGHTA and FQGNSA. The CDR3 sequence is CASSLGGGSYGYTF. DNA for the CDR3: TGTGCCAGCAGCTTAGGAGGGGGAAGCTATGGCTACACCTTC.

The rearrangement links TRBV3-1 to TRBJ1-1; the D gene is possibly TRBD1 (5 bases). From germline, CDR1 is LGHDT and CDR2 YNNKEL (reference sequence). Trimming took 4 bases from V and 7 from J, leaving 19 bases between them. This CDR3 has 15 residues. CDR3 DNA sequence: TGTGCCAGCAGCCCCGAGGGGCTTTCCCCCTTTGAAGCTTTCTTT. Its translation: CASSPEGLSPFEAFF.

In its sample, this clonotype was seen many times. The chain combines TRBV10-3 with TRBJ2-7, with 8 positions matching TRBD2. V shed 6 bases and J 0 bases; nucleotides not matched to a gene: 7. The CDR3 has 15 residues. Germline lookup yields CDR1 ENHRY and CDR2 SYGVKD. The CDR3 coding sequence is TGTGCCATCAGGGAGGGAAGCGGGGGCTCCTACGAGCAGTACTTC. Protein sequence: CAIREGSGGSYEQYF.

Notes on this clonotype: At one end, the junction sequence differs from germline, possibly due to a read error. DNA for the CDR3: TGTGCCAGCAGCTTGGGCAATGAGCCCCAGCATTTT. It codes for CASSLGNEPQHF. The chain has TRBV5-5 and TRBJ1-5; D ambiguous. Germline CDR1 is SGHKS and CDR2 is YYEKEE (reference sequence). The CDR3 runs 12 residues. Filled out from reference TRBV5-5 and TRBJ1-5, the complete variable domain reads DAGVTQSPTHLIKTRGQQVTLRCSPISGHKSVSWYQQVLGQGPQFIFQYYEKEERGRGNFPDRFSARQFPNYSSELNVNALLLGDSALYLCASSLGNEPQHFGDGTRLSIL.